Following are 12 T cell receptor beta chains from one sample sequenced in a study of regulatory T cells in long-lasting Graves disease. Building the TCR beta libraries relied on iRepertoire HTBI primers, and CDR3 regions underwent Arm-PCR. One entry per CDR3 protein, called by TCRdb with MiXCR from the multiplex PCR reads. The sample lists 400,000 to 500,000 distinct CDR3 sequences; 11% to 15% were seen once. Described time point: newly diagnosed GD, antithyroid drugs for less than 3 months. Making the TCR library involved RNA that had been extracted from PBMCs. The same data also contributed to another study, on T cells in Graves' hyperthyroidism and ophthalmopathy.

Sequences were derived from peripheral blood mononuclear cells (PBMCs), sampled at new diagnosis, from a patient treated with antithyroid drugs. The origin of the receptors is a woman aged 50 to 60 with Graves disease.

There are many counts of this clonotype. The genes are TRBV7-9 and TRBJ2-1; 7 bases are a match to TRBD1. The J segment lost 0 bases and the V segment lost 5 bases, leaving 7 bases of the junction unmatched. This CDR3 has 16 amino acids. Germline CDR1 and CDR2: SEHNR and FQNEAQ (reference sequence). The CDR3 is CASSPDRAISYNEQFF. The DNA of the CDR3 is TGTGCCAGCAGCCCTGACAGGGCTATCTCCTACAATGAGCAGTTCTTC.

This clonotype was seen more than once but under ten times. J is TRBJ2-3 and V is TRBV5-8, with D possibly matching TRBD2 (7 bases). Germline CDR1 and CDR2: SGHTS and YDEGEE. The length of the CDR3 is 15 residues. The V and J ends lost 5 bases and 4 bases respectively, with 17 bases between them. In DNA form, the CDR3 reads TGTGCCAGCAGACTAACAGGGAGGGGCGCAGATACGCAGTATTTT. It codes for CASRLTGRGADTQYF.

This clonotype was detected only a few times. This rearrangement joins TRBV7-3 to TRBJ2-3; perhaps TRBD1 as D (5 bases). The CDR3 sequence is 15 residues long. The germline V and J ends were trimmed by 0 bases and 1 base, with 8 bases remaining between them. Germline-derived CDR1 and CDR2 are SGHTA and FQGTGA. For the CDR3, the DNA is TGTGCCAGCAGCTTAACTGGGGCCCGCACAGATACGCAGTATTTT. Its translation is CASSLTGARTDTQYF.

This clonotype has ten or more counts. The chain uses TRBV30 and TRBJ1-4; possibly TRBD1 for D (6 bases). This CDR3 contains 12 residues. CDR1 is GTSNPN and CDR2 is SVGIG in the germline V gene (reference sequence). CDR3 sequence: CAYQGTDEKLFF. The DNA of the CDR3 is TGTGCTTACCAGGGGACGGATGAAAAACTGTTTTTT.

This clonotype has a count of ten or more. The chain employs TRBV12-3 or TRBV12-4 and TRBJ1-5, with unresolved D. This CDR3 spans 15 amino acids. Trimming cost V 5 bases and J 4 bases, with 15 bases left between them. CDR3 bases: TGTGCCAGCAGTCCCGGAACCCGACCAAATCAGCCCCAGCATTTT. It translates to CASSPGTRPNQPQHF.

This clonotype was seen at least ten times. This CDR3 is CASGKARGGSRDDNEQFF. CDR3 coding DNA: TGTGCCAGCGGTAAAGCACGGGGCGGGAGTCGTGACGACAATGAGCAGTTCTTC. The chain has TRBV12-3 or TRBV12-4 and TRBJ2-1, with TRBD2 matching 7 bases. The J segment lost 5 bases and the V segment lost 8 bases, leaving 21 bases of the junction unmatched. CDR3 length: 18 amino acids.

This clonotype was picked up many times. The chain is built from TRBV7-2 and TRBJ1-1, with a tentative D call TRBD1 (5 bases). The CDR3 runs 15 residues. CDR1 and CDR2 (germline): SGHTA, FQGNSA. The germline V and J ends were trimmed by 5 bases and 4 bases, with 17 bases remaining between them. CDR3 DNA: TGTGCCAGCAGCCAAGGGGTTTCGGGGGGCACTGAAGCTTTCTTT. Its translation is CASSQGVSGGTEAFF.

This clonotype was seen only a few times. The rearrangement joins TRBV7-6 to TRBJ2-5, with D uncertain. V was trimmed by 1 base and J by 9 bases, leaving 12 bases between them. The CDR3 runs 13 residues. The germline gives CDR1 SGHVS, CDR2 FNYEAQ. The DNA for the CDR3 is TGTGCCAGCAGCTTAGGCCCCTCCAGTCCCCAGTACTTC. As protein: CASSLGPSSPQYF.

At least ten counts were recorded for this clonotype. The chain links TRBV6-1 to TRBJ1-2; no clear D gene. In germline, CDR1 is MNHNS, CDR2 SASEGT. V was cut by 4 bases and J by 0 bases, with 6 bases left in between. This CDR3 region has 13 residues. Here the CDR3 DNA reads TGTGCCAGCAGTGCGGGAGCTAACTATGGCTACACCTTC. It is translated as CASSAGANYGYTF.

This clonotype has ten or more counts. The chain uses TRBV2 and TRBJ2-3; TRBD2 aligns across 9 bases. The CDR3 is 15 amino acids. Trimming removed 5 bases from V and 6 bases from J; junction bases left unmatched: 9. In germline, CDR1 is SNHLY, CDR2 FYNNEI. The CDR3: CASSPELAGRDTQYF. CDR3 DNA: TGTGCCAGCAGTCCCGAACTAGCGGGTCGGGATACGCAGTATTTT.

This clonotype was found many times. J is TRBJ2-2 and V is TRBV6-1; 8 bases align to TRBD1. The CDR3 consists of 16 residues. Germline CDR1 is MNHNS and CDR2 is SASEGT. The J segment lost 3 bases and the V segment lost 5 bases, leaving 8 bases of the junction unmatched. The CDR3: CASSPRTGLDTGELFF. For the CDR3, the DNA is TGTGCCAGCAGTCCCCGGACAGGGCTGGACACCGGGGAGCTGTTTTTT.

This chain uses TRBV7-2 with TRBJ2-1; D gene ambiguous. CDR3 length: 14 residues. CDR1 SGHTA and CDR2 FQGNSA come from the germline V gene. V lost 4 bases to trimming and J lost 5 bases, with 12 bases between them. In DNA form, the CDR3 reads TGTGCCAGCAGCTCGCCCGGATCCCACAATGAGCAGTTCTTC. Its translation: CASSSPGSHNEQFF.